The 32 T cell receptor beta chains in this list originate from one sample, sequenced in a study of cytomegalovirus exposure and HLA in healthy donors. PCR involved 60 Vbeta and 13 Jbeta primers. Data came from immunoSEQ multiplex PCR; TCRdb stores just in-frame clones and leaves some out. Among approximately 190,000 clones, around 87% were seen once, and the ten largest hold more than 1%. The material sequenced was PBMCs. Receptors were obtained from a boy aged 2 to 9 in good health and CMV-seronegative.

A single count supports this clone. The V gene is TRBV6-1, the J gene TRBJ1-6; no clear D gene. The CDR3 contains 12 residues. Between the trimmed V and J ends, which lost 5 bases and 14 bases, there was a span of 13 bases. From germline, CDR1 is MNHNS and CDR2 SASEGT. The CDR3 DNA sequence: TGTGCCAGCAGTTTGTATGAGGGCACCCTCCACTTT. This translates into CASSLYEGTLHF.

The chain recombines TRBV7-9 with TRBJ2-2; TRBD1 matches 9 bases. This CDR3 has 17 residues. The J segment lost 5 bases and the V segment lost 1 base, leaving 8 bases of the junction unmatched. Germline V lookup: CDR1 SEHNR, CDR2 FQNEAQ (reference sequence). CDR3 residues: CASSLGTGGNRTGELFF. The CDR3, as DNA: TGTGCCAGCAGCTTAGGAACAGGGGGCAATAGAACCGGGGAGCTGTTTTTT.

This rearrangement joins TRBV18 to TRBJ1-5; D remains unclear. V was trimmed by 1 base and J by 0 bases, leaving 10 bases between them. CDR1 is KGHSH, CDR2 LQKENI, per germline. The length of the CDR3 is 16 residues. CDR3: CASSPQSSYSNQPQHF. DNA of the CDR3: TGTGCCAGCTCACCACAGAGCTCATATAGCAATCAGCCCCAGCATTTT.

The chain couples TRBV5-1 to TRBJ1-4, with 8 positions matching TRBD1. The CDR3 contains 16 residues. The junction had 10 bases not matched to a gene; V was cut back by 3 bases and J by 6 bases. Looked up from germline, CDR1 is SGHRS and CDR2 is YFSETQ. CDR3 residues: CASSSPPDRADEKLFF. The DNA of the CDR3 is TGCGCCAGCAGCTCGCCGCCGGACAGGGCCGATGAAAAACTGTTTTTT.

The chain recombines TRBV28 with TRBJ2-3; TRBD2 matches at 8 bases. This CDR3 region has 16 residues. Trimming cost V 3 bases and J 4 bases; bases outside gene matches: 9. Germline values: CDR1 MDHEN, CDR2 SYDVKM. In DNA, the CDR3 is TGTGCCAGCAGTTTTGGCCGGGGAGCGGGGGCAGATACGCAGTATTTT. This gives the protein CASSFGRGAGADTQYF.

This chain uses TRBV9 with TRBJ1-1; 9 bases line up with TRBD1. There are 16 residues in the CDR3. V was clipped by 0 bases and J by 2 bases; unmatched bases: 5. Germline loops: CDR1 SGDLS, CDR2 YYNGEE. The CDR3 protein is CASSVDPGQGNTEAFF. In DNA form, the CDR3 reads TGTGCCAGCAGCGTAGACCCGGGACAGGGAAACACTGAAGCTTTCTTT.

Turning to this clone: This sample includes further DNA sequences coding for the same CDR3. Here the CDR3 DNA reads TGTGCCAGCAGTCTTACAGGGAACACTGAAGCTTTCTTT. Translating gives CASSLTGNTEAFF. V is TRBV6-5 and J is TRBJ1-1, with D possibly TRBD1 on 5 matching bases. The V and J ends lost 5 bases and 1 base respectively, with 8 bases between them. This CDR3 region has 13 residues. From germline, CDR1 is MNHEY and CDR2 SVGAGI.

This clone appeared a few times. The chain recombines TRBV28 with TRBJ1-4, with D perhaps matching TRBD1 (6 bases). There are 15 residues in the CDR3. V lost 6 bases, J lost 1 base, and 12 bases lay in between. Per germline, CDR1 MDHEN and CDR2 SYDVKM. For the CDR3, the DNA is TGTGCCAGCAGGACCTACAGGGAAACTAATGAAAAACTGTTTTTT. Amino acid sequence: CASRTYRETNEKLFF.

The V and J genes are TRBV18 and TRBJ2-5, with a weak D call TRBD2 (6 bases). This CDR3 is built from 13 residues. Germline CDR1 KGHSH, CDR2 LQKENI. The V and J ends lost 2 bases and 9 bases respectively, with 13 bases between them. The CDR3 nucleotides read TGTGCCAGCTCACCAGGTACTGGGGAGGCCCAGTACTTC. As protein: CASSPGTGEAQYF.

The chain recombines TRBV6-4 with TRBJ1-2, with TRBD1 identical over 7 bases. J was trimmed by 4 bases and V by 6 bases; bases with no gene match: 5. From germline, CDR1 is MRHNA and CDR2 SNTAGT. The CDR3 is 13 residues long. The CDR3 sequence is CASSPGGGYGYTF. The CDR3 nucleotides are TGTGCCAGCAGCCCAGGGGGAGGCTATGGCTACACCTTC.

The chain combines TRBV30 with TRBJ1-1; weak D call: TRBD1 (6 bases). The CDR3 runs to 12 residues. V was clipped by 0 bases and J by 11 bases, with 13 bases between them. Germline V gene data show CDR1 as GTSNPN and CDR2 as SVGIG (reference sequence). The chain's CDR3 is CAWSVGGGVAFF. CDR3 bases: TGTGCCTGGAGTGTAGGCGGGGGCGTGGCTTTCTTT.

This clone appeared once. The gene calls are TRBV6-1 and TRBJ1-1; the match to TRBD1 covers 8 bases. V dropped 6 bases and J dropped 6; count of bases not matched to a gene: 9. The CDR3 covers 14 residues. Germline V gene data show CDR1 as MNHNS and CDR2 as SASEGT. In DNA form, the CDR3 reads TGTGCCAGCAGAGCGGGACAGGATAACGCTGAAGCTTTCTTT. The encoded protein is CASRAGQDNAEAFF.

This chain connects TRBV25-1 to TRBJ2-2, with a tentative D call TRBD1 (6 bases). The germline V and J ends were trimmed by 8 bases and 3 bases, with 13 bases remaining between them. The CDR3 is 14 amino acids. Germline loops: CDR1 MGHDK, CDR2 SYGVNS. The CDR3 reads CASGRDTYTGELFF. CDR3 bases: TGTGCCAGCGGCCGGGACACGTACACCGGGGAGCTGTTTTTT.

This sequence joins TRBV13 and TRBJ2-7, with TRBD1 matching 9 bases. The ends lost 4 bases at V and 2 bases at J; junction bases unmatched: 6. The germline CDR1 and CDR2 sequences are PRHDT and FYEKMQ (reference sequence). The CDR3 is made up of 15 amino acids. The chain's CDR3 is CASSSTGQGTYEQYF. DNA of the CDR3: TGTGCCAGCAGCTCCACGGGACAGGGCACCTACGAGCAGTACTTC.

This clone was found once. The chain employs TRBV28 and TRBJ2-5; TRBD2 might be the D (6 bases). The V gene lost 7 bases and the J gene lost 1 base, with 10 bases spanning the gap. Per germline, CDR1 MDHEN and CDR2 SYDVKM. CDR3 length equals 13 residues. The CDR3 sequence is CASTGGAQETQYF. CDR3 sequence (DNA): TGTGCCAGCACTGGAGGGGCCCAAGAGACCCAGTACTTC.

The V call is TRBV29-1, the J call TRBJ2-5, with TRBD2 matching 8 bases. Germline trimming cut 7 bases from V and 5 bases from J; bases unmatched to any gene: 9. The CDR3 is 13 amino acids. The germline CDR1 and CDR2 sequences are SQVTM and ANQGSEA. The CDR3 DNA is TGCAGCGCCCTCGGGACTAGTTGGGAGACCCAGTACTTC. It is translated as CSALGTSWETQYF.

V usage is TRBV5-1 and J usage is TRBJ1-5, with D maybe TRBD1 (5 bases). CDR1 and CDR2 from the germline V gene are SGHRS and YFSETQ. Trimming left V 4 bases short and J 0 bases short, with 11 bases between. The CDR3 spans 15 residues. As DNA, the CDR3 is TGCGCCAGCAGCGAAGGGGTCCTTAGCAATCAGCCCCAGCATTTT. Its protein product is CASSEGVLSNQPQHF.

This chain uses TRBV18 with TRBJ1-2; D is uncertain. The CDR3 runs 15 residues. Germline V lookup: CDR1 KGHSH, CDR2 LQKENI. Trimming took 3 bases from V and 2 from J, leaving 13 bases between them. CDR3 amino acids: CASSPGTDTNYGYTF. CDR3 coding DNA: TGTGCCAGCTCACCCGGTACAGATACCAACTATGGCTACACCTTC. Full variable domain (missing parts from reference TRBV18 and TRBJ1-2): NAGVMQNPRHLVRRRGQEARLRCSPMKGHSHVYWYRQLPEEGLKFMVYLQKENIIDESGMPKERFSAEFPKEGPSILRIQQVVRGDSAAYFCASSPGTDTNYGYTFGSGTRLTVV.

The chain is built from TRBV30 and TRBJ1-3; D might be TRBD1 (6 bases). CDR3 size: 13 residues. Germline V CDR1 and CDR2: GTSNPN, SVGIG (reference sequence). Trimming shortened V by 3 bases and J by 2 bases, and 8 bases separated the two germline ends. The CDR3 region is CAWRGGPGNTIYF. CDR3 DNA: TGTGCCTGGAGGGGGGGGCCTGGAAACACCATATATTTT.

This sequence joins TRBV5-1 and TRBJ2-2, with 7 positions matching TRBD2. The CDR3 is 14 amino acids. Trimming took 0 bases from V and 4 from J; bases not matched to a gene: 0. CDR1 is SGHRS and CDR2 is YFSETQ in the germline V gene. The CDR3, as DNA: TGCGCCAGCAGCTTGGGGACTAGCACCGGGGAGCTGTTTTTT. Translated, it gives CASSLGTSTGELFF.

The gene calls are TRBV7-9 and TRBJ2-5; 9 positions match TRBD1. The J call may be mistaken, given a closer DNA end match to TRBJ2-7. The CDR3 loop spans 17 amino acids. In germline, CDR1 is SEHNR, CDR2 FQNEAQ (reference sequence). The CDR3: CASSPPNRGQGLYEQYF. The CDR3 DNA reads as TGTGCCAGCAGCCCTCCTAACCGGGGACAGGGTCTCTACGAGCAGTACTTC.

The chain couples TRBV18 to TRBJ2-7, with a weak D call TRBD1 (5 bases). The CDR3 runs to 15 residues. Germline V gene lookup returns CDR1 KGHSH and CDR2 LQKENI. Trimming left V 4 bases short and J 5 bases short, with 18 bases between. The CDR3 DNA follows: TGTGCCAGCTCACTATTTGCAGGGCCCCAGGACGAGCAGTACTTC. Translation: CASSLFAGPQDEQYF.

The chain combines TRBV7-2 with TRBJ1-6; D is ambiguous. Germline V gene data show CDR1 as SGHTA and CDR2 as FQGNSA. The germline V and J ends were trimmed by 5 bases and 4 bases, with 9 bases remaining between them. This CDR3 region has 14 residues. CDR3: CASSGDSYNSPLHF. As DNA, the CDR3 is TGTGCCAGCAGCGGAGACTCTTATAATTCACCCCTCCACTTT.

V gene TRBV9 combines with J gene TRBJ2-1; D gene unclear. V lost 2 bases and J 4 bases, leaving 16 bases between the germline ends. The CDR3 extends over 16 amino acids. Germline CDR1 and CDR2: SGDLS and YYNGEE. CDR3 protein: CASSVVPRQSYNEQFF. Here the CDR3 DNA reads TGTGCCAGCAGCGTGGTGCCCAGGCAGAGTTACAATGAGCAGTTCTTC.

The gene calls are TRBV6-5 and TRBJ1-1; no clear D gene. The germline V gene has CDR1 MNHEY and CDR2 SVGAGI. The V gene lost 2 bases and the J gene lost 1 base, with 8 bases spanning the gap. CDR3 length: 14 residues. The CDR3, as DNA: TGTGCCAGCAGTTACCAGACGGGGAACACTGAAGCTTTCTTT. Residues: CASSYQTGNTEAFF.

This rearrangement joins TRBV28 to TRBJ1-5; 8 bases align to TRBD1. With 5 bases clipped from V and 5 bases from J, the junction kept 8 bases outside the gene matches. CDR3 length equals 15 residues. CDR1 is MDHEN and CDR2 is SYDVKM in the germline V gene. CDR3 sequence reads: CASSPPTGADQPQHF. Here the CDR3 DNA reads TGTGCCAGCAGTCCGCCGACAGGGGCGGATCAGCCCCAGCATTTT.

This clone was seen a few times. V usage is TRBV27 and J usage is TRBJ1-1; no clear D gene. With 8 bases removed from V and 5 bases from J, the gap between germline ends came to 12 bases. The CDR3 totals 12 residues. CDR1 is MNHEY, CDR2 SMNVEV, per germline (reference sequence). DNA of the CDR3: TGTGCCAGCGGTTCGAGTCGGACTGAAGCTTTCTTT. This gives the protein CASGSSRTEAFF.

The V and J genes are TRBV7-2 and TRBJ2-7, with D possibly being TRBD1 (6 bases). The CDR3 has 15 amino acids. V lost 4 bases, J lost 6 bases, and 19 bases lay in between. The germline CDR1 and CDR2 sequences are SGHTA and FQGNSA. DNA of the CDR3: TGTGCCAGCAGCTCGCCAACAGGGACCCCGAGCGAGCAGTACTTC. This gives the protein CASSSPTGTPSEQYF.

CDR3 DNA sequence: TGCAGCGTTGCCCAGAGGGACAGGGGGCGGGATGAAAAACTGTTTTTT. This translates into CSVAQRDRGRDEKLFF. This sequence joins TRBV29-1 and TRBJ1-4; 12 bases fit TRBD1. Germline CDR1 reads SQVTM; CDR2 reads ANQGSEA. V gave up 4 bases and J gave up 6 bases; unmatched junction bases: 9. CDR3 length: 16 amino acids.

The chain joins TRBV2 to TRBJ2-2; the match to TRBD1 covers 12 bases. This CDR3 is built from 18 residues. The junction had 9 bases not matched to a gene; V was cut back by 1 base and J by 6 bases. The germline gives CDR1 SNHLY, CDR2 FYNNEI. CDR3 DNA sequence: TGTGCCAGCAGTGAAGGTTGGGGACAGGGGGCGGCGCCCGGGGAGCTGTTTTTT. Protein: CASSEGWGQGAAPGELFF.

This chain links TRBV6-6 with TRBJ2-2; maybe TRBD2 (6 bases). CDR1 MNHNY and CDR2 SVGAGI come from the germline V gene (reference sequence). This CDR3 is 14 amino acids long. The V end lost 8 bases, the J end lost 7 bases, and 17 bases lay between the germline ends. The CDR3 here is CASGGKGRSGELFF. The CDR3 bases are TGTGCCAGCGGGGGGAAGGGTAGGAGCGGGGAGCTGTTTTTT.

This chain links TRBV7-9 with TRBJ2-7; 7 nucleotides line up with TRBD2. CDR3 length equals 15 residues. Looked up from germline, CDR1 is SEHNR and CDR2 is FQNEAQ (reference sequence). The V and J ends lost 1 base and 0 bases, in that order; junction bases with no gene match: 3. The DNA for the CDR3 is TGTGCCAGCAGCTTAGACGGCGGGGGCTCCTACGAGCAGTACTTC. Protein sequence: CASSLDGGGSYEQYF.